This T cell receptor beta chain was recovered during a study of control samples from healthy donors and cancer patients. Assay used: immunoSEQ multiplex PCR; TCRdb lists only in-frame clones, some missing. The sample lists 100,000 to 130,000 clones; 70% to 85% were seen once. The table lists this clone with a count of one. The CDR3 totals 18 residues. V shed 0 bases, J shed 4 bases, and the junction held 14 bases outside the gene matches. CDR1 MGHRA and CDR2 YSYEKL come from the germline V gene. The TCR sequence derives from a man aged 18 to 35 in good health. Sequenced input: blood. This chain joins TRBV4-1 and TRBJ2-5; TRBD1 matches 7 bases. This CDR3 is CASSQDPPTGVYRETQYF. The DNA for the CDR3 is TGCGCCAGCAGCCAAGATCCTCCTACAGGGGTTTACAGAGAGACCCAGTACTTC.